Included here is one T cell receptor (beta chain) sequence, with context. There are many counts of this clonotype. Which antigen it targets is not known. Per-nucleotide qualities are absent, and no much larger clonotype sits a single base away. All patients had node-negative disease on CT and PET/CT, and none had a history of other malignancies or had previously received chemotherapy or radiotherapy. About 6 milliliters of peripheral venous blood were drawn into EDTA tubes at each of two time points. PBMCs were isolated by Ficoll-Paque Plus density-gradient centrifugation. Immediately after collection, samples were stored at -80 degrees C until analysis. This sample was included in a study of prognosis after radiotherapy for stage I lung cancer (dated by TCRdb to the early 2020s). Notes on the research overall: Around 18 stage I NSCLC patients were enrolled in Nanjing, China, between early 2018 and early 2019. Fourteen of the patients presented with newly diagnosed primary stage I lung tumors; roughly five had oligometastatic NSCLC following surgical resection of the primary tumor. Every patient was deemed medically inoperable, around 11 because of comorbidities and 7 because they refused surgery. The cohort included approximately 13 men and five or six women, with a median age of roughly 74 years and a range of roughly 53 to 85 years. On tumor histology, more than ten patients had adenocarcinoma and six or seven had squamous cell carcinoma. SBRT was given in 3 to 5 fractions with a biologically effective dose of at least 100 Gy, using image-guided IMRT or VMAT. SBRT was not combined with any concurrent therapy in any patient. After SBRT, distant metastases developed in four of the 19 patients at a median of approximately 7 months, while the remaining 15 patients had no significant progression. The study profiled peripheral blood TCR beta repertoires from stage I NSCLC patients before and after stereotactic body radiotherapy and related them to distant failure. A total of roughly 38 blood samples from approximately 19 patients were sequenced, with one sample obtained before and one obtained after SBRT for each patient.

The CDR3 starts with the cysteine, ends with the phenylalanine, and has 15 residues. Only the CDR3 DNA stays, 45 bases, in frame from base 1. CDR1 and CDR2 are drawn from the germline V gene (reference sequence): DFQATT, SNEGSKA. V loses 2 bases at its end and J loses 9 bases; junction bases beyond the gene matches: 6. Two rounds of multiplex PCR on genomic DNA were used to amplify the TCR beta CDR3 region. In the first PCR round, primers specific to each TRBV and TRBJ gene were used, and the primer sequences were filed in Chinese patent CN105087789A. The second PCR round used universal primers. The Roche High Pure PCR Template Preparation Kit was used to extract genomic DNA from frozen PBMCs. The libraries underwent paired-end sequencing with 151 bp reads on an Illumina HiSeq 3000. Per the source publication's procedure: CutAdapt was used to remove raw reads lacking the multiplex PCR primer sequences. PEAR was used to merge high-quality paired reads into contigs. By alignment to reference sequences, MiXCR assigned TRB V, D and J gene segments to each contig. CDR3 sequences were clustered by base quality and sequence similarity to remove sequencing errors. Diversity was calculated as Shannon entropy divided by the natural log of the number of productive TCR sequences. To get clonality, Shannon entropy was divided by the natural log of the number of unique clonotypes, and that result was subtracted from one. Progression-free survival cut-offs for repertoire metrics were chosen using the Youden index of ROC curves, with analyses run in R 3.5.3. Using fastp trimming at Q25 and MiXCR clonotype assembly, TCRdb reanalyzed the public sequencing data and kept in-frame beta chains. Each record represents a unique CDR3 protein, reported with the most common genes and DNA among its rows. Clone size and V and J calls follow TCRdb, not the original study. This sample has roughly 25,000 distinct CDR3 sequences in its table, and about 30% of those were observed once. 35% of the sample comes from the top ten.

General findings and caveats noted by the study authors: After SBRT, the number of unique TCR clones decreased (median roughly 9,900 before versus several thousand after; Wilcoxon paired P=0.011). The study was limited by the small cohort and short follow-up, and independent validation of the study findings is required. No determination of tumor specificity was made for expanded TCR clones. All reported P values were unadjusted for multiple comparisons. Post-SBRT Shannon entropy and its change from baseline were lower in patients who developed distant metastases; baseline Shannon entropy was not associated with metastases. TRBV and TRBJ usage frequencies reportedly differed by metastasis status, in two V genes at baseline and in ten or so V and two J genes after SBRT.

This receptor was obtained from a donor of 50 years or more with non-small cell lung cancer. The sequenced sample was PBMCs, obtained before or after stereotactic body radiation therapy (not recorded which). The chain was built from TRBV20-1 and TRBJ2-1; 14 central bases correspond to TRBD2. The DNA is as follows: TGCAGTGCTAGAAGACTAGCGGGGGGGCCTACTGAGCAGTTCTTC. This codes for CSARRLAGGPTEQFF.